The 3 T cell receptor beta chains presented below share a single source sample, sequenced in a study of T cells in Graves' hyperthyroidism and ophthalmopathy. Regions amplified from RNA transcripts were the TCR beta CDR3 regions. An initial round of RT-PCR targeting the TCR CDR3 relied on the HTBI primer set. TCRdb itself ran the multiplex PCR reads through MiXCR, one entry per CDR3 protein. The sample consists of hundreds of thousands of distinct CDR3 sequences, around 15% of them appearing once. The sequenced material came from blood. The source of these receptors is a woman in her forties or fifties with Graves' ophthalmopathy.

This clonotype was detected ten times or more. The DNA for the CDR3 is TGTGCCAGCAGCTCGGTGGGAGATACGCAGTATTTT. This gives the protein CASSSVGDTQYF. The chain joins TRBV27 to TRBJ2-3; D call uncertain. V lost 6 bases to trimming and J lost 5 bases, with 9 bases between them. Germline V gene sequence: CDR1 MNHEY, CDR2 SMNVEV (reference sequence). This CDR3 comprises 12 residues.

Here the CDR3 reads CSAQGGFLYEQYF. The CDR3 DNA follows: TGCAGCGCCCAAGGCGGATTCCTCTACGAGCAGTACTTC. J is TRBJ2-7 and V is TRBV29-1; D not certain. CDR3 length: 13 residues. V was shortened by 7 bases and J by 3 bases, with 16 bases between the two germline ends. Germline CDR1 SQVTM, CDR2 ANQGSEA.

This chain joins TRBV6-1 and TRBJ2-5; D not certain. Deletions cut 10 bases from V and 5 bases from J, with 17 bases between. This CDR3 comprises 13 residues. The germline V gene has CDR1 MNHNS and CDR2 SASEGT. Here the CDR3 reads CAISESPMETQYF. CDR3 DNA: TGTGCCATCAGCGAATCACCTATGGAGACCCAGTACTTC.